This TCR beta chain was captured by sequencing in a study of cytomegalovirus exposure and HLA in healthy donors. Findings and limits, study-wide: In vitro assays verified that a few CMV-associated chains recognized CMV antigens specifically. Later work associated 16,951 TCR beta sequences with HLA alleles at 0.05 false discovery rate.

PCR involved 60 Vbeta and 13 Jbeta primers. The assay was immunoSEQ multiplex PCR, and TCRdb's table has in-frame clones only and misses some. The sample includes 150,000 to 250,000 clones, 79% of them seen just once. Between the trimmed V and J ends, which lost 6 bases and 0 bases, there was a span of 9 bases. Germline CDR1 ENHRY, CDR2 SYGVKD. The CDR3 has 14 residues. About this clone itself: Its antigen is as yet unknown.

V gene TRBV10-3 combines with J gene TRBJ1-5, with D perhaps TRBD1 (5 bases). Input material: PBMCs. The TCR comes from a girl under 18 in good health and CMV-seropositive. The CDR3 region is CAISDSNSNQPQHF. The DNA for the CDR3 is TGTGCCATCAGCGACAGTAATAGCAATCAGCCCCAGCATTTT.